The T cell receptor (beta chain) under discussion was sequenced for a study of T cell clonality in common variable immunodeficiency. Method: immunoSEQ multiplex PCR; TCRdb's copy keeps in-frame clones and lacks some. The sample presents about 40,000 clones, none singletons. After removal of 5 bases from V and 4 bases from J, the junction contained 9 bases not matched to a gene. The CDR3 extends over 15 amino acids. Germline values: CDR1 MNHEY, CDR2 SVGEGT. This clone was observed at least ten times. No antigen is known for it. The DNA ends 3 residues before the CDR3 does, and the rest of the CDR3 is filled in from the germline J gene. Study-wide results and limits: Common variable immunodeficiency TCR beta sequences reportedly had fewer deletions and N-nucleotide insertions. Fewer TCRbeta clones were shared among CVID subjects than controls.

The TCR originated in a person aged 18 to 75 in good health. The chain uses TRBV6-2 or TRBV6-3 and TRBJ2-7, with 9 bases that match TRBD2. The sample comprised peripheral blood mononuclear cells. Partial CDR3 DNA: TGTGCCAGCAGTCGGACTAGCGTGGGGCTTTACGAG. Its protein is CASSRTSVGLYE. The full CDR3 reads CASSRTSVGLYEQYF.